The next 14 T cell receptor beta chains were all read from a single sample in a study of cytomegalovirus exposure and HLA in healthy donors. In the PCR, 60 Vbeta and 13 Jbeta primers were used. Sequenced by immunoSEQ multiplex PCR; TCRdb stores in-frame clones only, minus some. The sample has about 150,000 clones, about 76% seen once. The specimen was PBMCs. All receptors come from a woman aged 35 to 49 in good health and CMV-seronegative.

The chain carries TRBV6-5 and TRBJ1-2; 11 nucleotides agree with TRBD1. In germline, CDR1 is MNHEY, CDR2 SVGAGI. The CDR3 is 14 amino acids. After removal of 6 bases from V and 8 bases from J, the junction contained 8 bases not matched to a gene. CDR3 sequence (DNA): TGTGCCAGCAGCCCAGGACAGGGGGCCGGAGGCTACACCTTC. As protein: CASSPGQGAGGYTF.

V usage is TRBV28 and J usage is TRBJ1-1; perhaps TRBD1 as D (5 bases). The germline V and J ends were trimmed by 2 bases and 4 bases, with 11 bases remaining between them. The CDR3 has 14 amino acids. CDR1 and CDR2 (germline): MDHEN, SYDVKM. The CDR3 sequence is CASSLPQVPTEAFF. In DNA form, the CDR3 reads TGTGCCAGCAGTTTACCACAGGTTCCCACTGAAGCTTTCTTT.

CDR3 in DNA: TGTGCCAGGGACAGGGGCAACTACGAGCAGTACTTC. Amino acid sequence: CARDRGNYEQYF. The rearrangement joins TRBV6-5 to TRBJ2-7; 9 positions agree with TRBD1. Germline V gene lookup returns CDR1 MNHEY and CDR2 SVGAGI. With 9 bases clipped from V and 3 bases from J, the junction kept 3 bases outside the gene matches. CDR3 size: 12 residues.

Only one count was recorded for this clone. The chain combines TRBV28 with TRBJ1-2; 8 bases align to TRBD1. This CDR3 has 15 residues. V shed 6 bases and J 4 bases; nucleotides not matched to a gene: 10. Germline V gives CDR1 MDHEN, CDR2 SYDVKM. The CDR3 protein is CASSFGQGGSYGYTF. DNA for the CDR3: TGTGCCAGCAGCTTCGGACAGGGCGGAAGCTATGGCTACACCTTC.

This clone was counted a few times. V gene TRBV7-9 combines with J gene TRBJ1-6; TRBD1 matches at 8 bases. This CDR3 contains 14 residues. The trim removed 5 bases at V and 5 bases at J, leaving 2 bases unmatched. Germline V gives CDR1 SEHNR, CDR2 FQNEAQ (reference sequence). The CDR3 DNA is TGTGCCAGCAGCCACAGGGGGGATAATTCACCCCTCCACTTT. Protein sequence: CASSHRGDNSPLHF.

The genes are TRBV7-6 and TRBJ1-3; possibly TRBD1 for D (5 bases). Trimming pared 5 bases from V and 0 bases from J, leaving 17 bases between. The CDR3 loop spans 17 amino acids. Per the germline V gene, CDR1 is SGHVS and CDR2 is FNYEAQ. CDR3 sequence (DNA): TGTGCCAGCAGCCCACGACAGCCCGCATTCTCTGGAAACACCATATATTTT. This translates into CASSPRQPAFSGNTIYF.

The chain couples TRBV29-1 to TRBJ2-7; 12 positions match TRBD1. The V gene end was trimmed by 8 bases and the J gene end by 3 bases; junction bases not matched to a gene: 5. The CDR3 length is 13 residues. Per the germline V gene, CDR1 is SQVTM and CDR2 is ANQGSEA. The DNA for the CDR3 is TGCAGCTCGGGACAGGGGGCGGGCTACGAGCAGTACTTC. It codes for CSSGQGAGYEQYF.

V and J are TRBV27 and TRBJ2-7; 7 bases are shared with TRBD2. V shed 5 bases, J shed 2 bases, and the junction held 12 bases outside the gene matches. This CDR3 has 16 amino acids. The germline gives CDR1 MNHEY, CDR2 SMNVEV (reference sequence). CDR3 sequence: CASSPNRDYLTYEQYF. The DNA for the CDR3 is TGTGCCAGCAGTCCGAACCGGGACTACCTTACCTACGAGCAGTACTTC.

The chain combines TRBV28 with TRBJ1-2; the match to TRBD1 covers 8 bases. The CDR3 covers 13 residues. Germline V gives CDR1 MDHEN, CDR2 SYDVKM. J was trimmed by 7 bases and V by 4 bases; bases with no gene match: 5. The CDR3 DNA follows: TGTGCCAGCAGTTCCGGACAGGGTTGTGGCTACACCTTC. Residues: CASSSGQGCGYTF.

The rearrangement links TRBV6-4 to TRBJ1-5; D gene unclear. Germline CDR1 MRHNA, CDR2 SNTAGT. With 2 bases removed from V and 4 bases from J, the gap between germline ends came to 9 bases. This CDR3 is built from 14 residues. CDR3 DNA: TGTGCCAGCAGTGACGACTTCGGGAATCAGCCCCAGCATTTT. It specifies CASSDDFGNQPQHF.

This chain uses TRBV2 with TRBJ1-5; TRBD1 might be the D (5 bases). The CDR3 is 13 amino acids. Trimming stripped 4 bases from V and 7 bases from J, with 11 bases between. The V gene's germline CDR1 is SNHLY and CDR2 FYNNEI. CDR3 residues: CASSGGVGQPQHF. DNA for the CDR3: TGTGCCAGCAGTGGGGGGGTAGGACAGCCCCAGCATTTT.

In this sample, this clone turned up once. This chain connects TRBV5-1 to TRBJ2-7, with 7 bases aligning to TRBD1. After removal of 0 bases from V and 0 bases from J, the junction contained 3 bases not matched to a gene. The CDR3 sequence is 15 residues long. The germline V gene has CDR1 SGHRS and CDR2 YFSETQ. The CDR3 DNA is TGCGCCAGCAGCTTGGAAGGGACAGCCTCCTACGAGCAGTACTTC. Translation gives CASSLEGTASYEQYF.

This clone was seen only once. The chain is built from TRBV6-5 and TRBJ2-1, with unresolved D. This CDR3 contains 14 residues. Trimming pared 3 bases from V and 0 bases from J, leaving 6 bases between. CDR1 MNHEY and CDR2 SVGAGI come from the germline V gene. This chain's CDR3 is CASSYHSSYNEQFF. CDR3 coding DNA: TGTGCCAGCAGTTATCATAGCTCCTACAATGAGCAGTTCTTC.

This clone is a singleton in its sample. CDR3 sequence: CACVTGASGNTIYF. As DNA, the CDR3 is TGTGCCTGCGTTACAGGAGCCTCTGGAAACACCATATATTTT. The rearrangement links TRBV30 to TRBJ1-3; the D gene is possibly TRBD1 (5 bases). This CDR3 comprises 14 residues. Trimming removed 6 bases at V and 0 bases at J, with 12 bases between. The germline CDR1 and CDR2 sequences are GTSNPN and SVGIG (reference sequence).